This T cell receptor beta chain came from a study of blood T cell repertoires in COVID-19. Study-wide context: Acute and convalescent COVID-19 samples came from the United States, Italy and Spain.

Only in-frame clones appear in the TCRdb table, and some are missing; sequencing was by immunoSEQ multiplex PCR. The repertoire holds some 270,000 clones, around 90% seen once, with about 1.7% in the top ten. This CDR3 spans 14 amino acids. The V end lost 0 bases, the J end lost 5 bases, and 10 bases lay between the germline ends. CDR1 is LGHNA, CDR2 YNFKEQ, per germline. The receptor comes from a woman in her 40s who had recovered from COVID-19. Sequencing used PBMCs or T cells enriched from blood (not recorded which). The chain couples TRBV4-2 to TRBJ1-1; D uncertain. Here the CDR3 DNA reads TGTGCCAGCAGCCAAGATCTCTCGGGTACTGAAGCTTTCTTT. Translated: CASSQDLSGTEAFF.